These 32 T cell receptor beta chains were all obtained from the same sample, sequenced in a study of breast tumors, draining lymph nodes, adjacent tissues. TCRdb used MiXCR to reprocess the multiplex PCR reads, holding one entry per CDR3 protein. Here the sample spans about 140,000 distinct CDR3 sequences, 30% to 35% being singletons. Axillary draining lymph nodes of breast cancer patients supplied the node samples. The source material was axillary lymph node tissue. These receptors all stem from a female donor with breast cancer. Some clones in this sample may be carry-over from other donors' samples.

This clonotype occurred many times. J is TRBJ2-5 and V is TRBV16; 8 positions agree with TRBD1. V trimming: 0 bases; J trimming: 3 bases; junction bases outside the gene matches: 6. CDR3 length equals 16 residues. Germline V gene sequence: CDR1 KGHSY, CDR2 FQNENV. The CDR3 DNA reads as TGTGCCAGCAGCCAATCCTCCGCGACAGGGGAAGAGACCCAGTACTTC. Translating it yields CASSQSSATGEETQYF. Filled out from reference TRBV16 and TRBJ2-5, the complete variable domain reads GEEVAQTPKHLVRGEGQKAKLYCAPIKGHSYVFWYQQVLKNEFKFLISFQNENVFDETGMPKERFSAKCLPNSPCSLEIQATKLEDSAVYFCASSQSSATGEETQYFGPGTRLLVL.

This clonotype was picked up many times. J is TRBJ2-5 and V is TRBV20-1; the match to TRBD2 covers 10 bases. Looked up from germline, CDR1 is DFQATT and CDR2 is SNEGSKA (reference sequence). The CDR3 has 17 residues. V dropped 3 bases and J dropped 2; count of bases not matched to a gene: 12. The CDR3 DNA follows: TGCAGTGCTAGTGTACCCCCTAGCGGGGGAATTCAAGAGACCCAGTACTTC. It translates to CSASVPPSGGIQETQYF.

With respect to this clonotype: The CDR3 carries no conserved terminal phenylalanine or tryptophan, so it likely arises from a read error. The J gene is TRBJ2-5, the V gene TRBV11-2; D ambiguous. The V end was cut by 5 bases, the J end by 5 bases, with 6 bases between. The CDR3 contains 11 residues. The germline gives CDR1 SGHAT, CDR2 FQNNGV. The CDR3 is CASSSQETQYL. CDR3 bases: TGTGCCAGCAGCAGCCAGGAGACCCAGTACCTC.

This clonotype was seen ten or more times. The chain combines TRBV19 with TRBJ2-5, with a tentative D call TRBD2 (5 bases). Trimming removed 5 bases from V and 9 bases from J, with 16 bases in between. Germline lookup yields CDR1 LNHDA and CDR2 SQIVND (reference sequence). The CDR3 runs 13 residues. The CDR3 nucleotides read TGTGCCAGTAGTCTCACGACTACCGAGGCCCAGTACTTC. This gives the protein CASSLTTTEAQYF.

The chain couples TRBV5-1 to TRBJ1-2, with 7 positions matching TRBD1. Looked up from germline, CDR1 is SGHRS and CDR2 is YFSETQ. The V segment lost 0 bases and the J segment 11 bases; nucleotides outside the gene matches: 4. The CDR3 extends over 12 amino acids. CDR3 amino acids: CASSLDPTGYTF. In DNA, the CDR3 is TGCGCCAGCAGCTTGGATCCGACAGGGTACACCTTC.

About this clonotype: A much larger clone lies one base from this, so it may be a read error. V is TRBV5-4 and J is TRBJ2-3; D possibly corresponds to TRBD2 (5 bases). Deletions cut 5 bases from V and 4 bases from J, with 20 bases between. This CDR3 has 16 amino acids. Germline CDR1 SGHNT, CDR2 YYREEE (reference sequence). CDR3 bases: TGTGCCAGCAGGATCACTTTGGCTAGCTTCGCAGATACGCAGTATTTT. Its translation: CASRITLASFADTQYF.

Ten or more counts support this clonotype. With a much larger clone just one base away, this may be a read error. The V call is TRBV12-3 or TRBV12-4, the J call TRBJ2-7, with D tentatively TRBD1 (6 bases). This CDR3 is 12 amino acids long. V was pared by 7 bases and J by 6 bases, with 13 bases between. CDR3 in DNA: TGTGCCAGCACTATCGAAGGGGGCGAGCAGTACGTC. Its protein is CASTIEGGEQYV.

This sequence joins TRBV24-1 and TRBJ2-1; D is perhaps TRBD1 (6 bases). The germline V and J ends were trimmed by 3 bases and 9 bases, with 14 bases remaining between them. The CDR3 totals 14 residues. Germline values: CDR1 KGHDR, CDR2 SFDVKD. This CDR3 reads CATSDPGTNSEQFF. The CDR3 bases are TGTGCCACCAGTGATCCGGGGACAAACAGTGAGCAGTTCTTC.

With respect to this clonotype: The conserved closing phenylalanine or tryptophan is absent in this CDR3, likely reflecting a read error. The DNA is left out, because the CDR3 cannot be placed on it with certainty; the CDR3 is given as TCRdb lists it. This chain connects TRBV7-3 to TRBJ1-2; TRBD1 is the table's D call and was not checked against the DNA. The germline CDR1 and CDR2 sequences are SGHTA and FQGTGA. The CDR3 length equals 14 residues, ends included. CDR3 loop: CASSLSYRTMATQS.

This clonotype was detected many times. This could be a read error, since a much larger clone is one nucleotide away. The V and J genes are TRBV20-1 and TRBJ2-5; D is possibly TRBD1 (6 bases). The CDR3 covers 14 residues. The V gene lost 0 bases and the J gene lost 7 bases, with 15 bases spanning the gap. CDR1 and CDR2 from the germline V gene are DFQATT and SNEGSKA (reference sequence). The CDR3 protein is CSARDVQGEATQYF. CDR3 bases: TGCAGTGCTAGAGATGTACAGGGCGAGGCGACCCAGTACTTC.

A remark on this clonotype: It may be a read error: a sequence one base away is much more abundant. The chain carries TRBV24-1 and TRBJ2-4; 11 positions agree with TRBD2. CDR1 and CDR2 (germline): KGHDR, SFDVKD. The CDR3 totals 20 residues. CDR3 sequence (DNA): TGTGTCACCAGAACTATAACTAGCGGGGGAAATATTATAGCCAAAAACATTCAGTACTTC. Residues: CVTRTITSGGNIIAKNIQYF.

CDR3 in amino acids: CSAPQGTGRTGTEAFF. The CDR3 bases are TGCAGTGCTCCACAGGGGACAGGCCGTACGGGCACTGAAGCTTTCTTT. The chain is built from TRBV20-1 and TRBJ1-1; TRBD1 matches 8 bases. Germline V gene sequence: CDR1 DFQATT, CDR2 SNEGSKA (reference sequence). This CDR3 region has 16 residues. Trimming took 5 bases from V and 4 from J; bases not matched to a gene: 15.

Concerning this clonotype itself: A read error is possible here, since a much larger clone lies one base away. Because the CDR3 is missing its conserved closing phenylalanine or tryptophan, this is likely a read error. This chain joins TRBV6-1 and TRBJ1-3; no clear D. The V end lost 6 bases, the J end lost 0 bases, and 15 bases lay between the germline ends. Per germline, CDR1 MNHNS and CDR2 SASEGT. This CDR3 spans 16 amino acids. The CDR3 protein is CASREHRFSSGNTIYL. Here the CDR3 DNA reads TGTGCCAGCAGAGAGCACAGATTTTCCTCTGGAAACACCATATATCTT.

With regard to this clonotype: One base away lies a much larger clone, so this may be a sequencing read error. V gene TRBV6-5 combines with J gene TRBJ1-4; TRBD1 agrees at 7 bases. Germline V gene data show CDR1 as MNHEY and CDR2 as SVGAGI. Germline trimming cut 5 bases from V and 6 bases from J; bases unmatched to any gene: 9. The CDR3 extends over 15 amino acids. CDR3 DNA: TGTGCCAGCAGTCACACAGGGGCTCTAGATGAAAAACTGTTTTTT. The encoded protein is CASSHTGALDEKLFF.

This clonotype was counted between two and nine times. This could be a read error, since a much larger clone is one nucleotide away. This chain connects TRBV5-5 to TRBJ2-2; TRBD1 matches at 8 bases. Germline trimming cut 1 base from V and 6 bases from J; bases unmatched to any gene: 11. This CDR3 has 17 amino acids. CDR1 is SGHKS, CDR2 YYEKEE, per germline (reference sequence). CDR3 sequence: CASSLSVTLTGAGELFF. CDR3 DNA: TGTGCCAGCAGCTTGTCGGTGACGCTGACAGGGGCCGGGGAGCTGTTTTTT.

About this clonotype itself: This may be a read error, as it is one base from a much larger clone. This chain links TRBV11-2 with TRBJ2-1; 7 bases are a match to TRBD1. Germline loops: CDR1 SGHAT, CDR2 FQNNGV. This CDR3 contains 15 residues. Trimming cost V 4 bases and J 6 bases; bases outside gene matches: 9. CDR3 loop: CASSYYGTASNEQFF. The CDR3 region has the DNA TGTGCCAGCAGCTACTACGGGACAGCGAGCAATGAGCAGTTCTTC. Filled out from reference TRBV11-2 and TRBJ2-1, the complete variable domain reads EAGVAQSPRYKIIEKRQSVAFWCNPISGHATLYWYQQILGQGPKLLIQFQNNGVVDDSQLPKDRFSAERLKGVDSTLKIQPAKLEDSAVYLCASSYYGTASNEQFFGPGTRLTVL.

Many counts were recorded for this clonotype. V is TRBV6-4 and J is TRBJ2-1; D gene ambiguous. The germline V gene encodes CDR1 MRHNA and CDR2 SNTAGT. Between the trimmed V and J ends, which lost 4 bases and 7 bases, there was a span of 11 bases. The CDR3 consists of 13 residues. In DNA, the CDR3 is TGTGCCAGCAGTGCCCGGGCGCAAAATGAGCAGTTCTTC. It is translated as CASSARAQNEQFF.

This CDR3 is CASSWDGGNTGELFF. The CDR3 region has the DNA TGTGCCAGCAGTTGGGACGGAGGAAACACCGGGGAGCTGTTTTTT. The chain combines TRBV12-3 or TRBV12-4 with TRBJ2-2; possibly TRBD1 or TRBD2 for D (5 bases each). This CDR3 is built from 15 residues. V was cut by 4 bases and J by 2 bases, with 11 bases left in between.

At least ten counts were recorded for this clonotype. V usage is TRBV15 and J usage is TRBJ2-2; 11 nucleotides align to TRBD1. Germline V gene data show CDR1 as LNHNV and CDR2 as YYDKDF (reference sequence). Trimming took 4 bases from V and 6 from J; bases not matched to a gene: 13. The CDR3 extends over 18 amino acids. The CDR3 reads CATSTTLGDRGVAGELFF. CDR3 DNA sequence: TGTGCCACCAGCACTACCCTGGGGGACAGGGGGGTTGCCGGGGAGCTGTTTTTT.

This clonotype was found many times. The J gene is TRBJ2-2, the V gene TRBV10-3; 7 bases map to TRBD1. Germline loops: CDR1 ENHRY, CDR2 SYGVKD. The CDR3 runs 13 residues. V lost 11 bases, J lost 5 bases, and 8 bases stayed unmatched. The CDR3 is CAGRQGYTGELFF. As DNA, the CDR3 is TGTGCCGGGCGACAGGGATATACCGGGGAGCTGTTTTTT.

This clonotype was found many times. The gene calls are TRBV6-5 and TRBJ1-5; D not resolved. Germline CDR1 reads MNHEY; CDR2 reads SVGAGI. Trimming took 6 bases from V and 7 from J, leaving 10 bases between them. CDR3 length equals 12 residues. In DNA, the CDR3 is TGTGCCAGCAGATCCCAAGGGCAGCCCCAGCATTTT. Translating it yields CASRSQGQPQHF.

The chain combines TRBV19 with TRBJ2-2, with D possibly being TRBD2 (6 bases). Germline V gene lookup returns CDR1 LNHDA and CDR2 SQIVND (reference sequence). CDR3 length: 17 amino acids. V dropped 4 bases and J dropped 2 bases, with 17 bases sitting between them. The CDR3 nucleotides read TGTGCCAGTAGTAGAGGCCCGGGACTTCCAAACACCGGGGAGCTGTTTTTT. Translation gives CASSRGPGLPNTGELFF.

This clonotype was seen at least ten times. The chain links TRBV10-2 to TRBJ1-3, with no clear D. CDR3 length: 16 residues. Looked up from germline, CDR1 is WSHSY and CDR2 is SAAADI. V was clipped by 0 bases and J by 8 bases, with 17 bases between them. CDR3 nucleotide sequence: TGCGCCAGCAGTGAGTCGAATGACTTAGTCGGGGACACCATATATTTT. Protein product: CASSESNDLVGDTIYF.

This clonotype was picked up many times. The gene calls are TRBV4-1 and TRBJ1-5, with no clear D. CDR1 is MGHRA, CDR2 YSYEKL, per germline. CDR3 length: 15 amino acids. V was cut by 1 base and J by 1 base, with 8 bases left in between. The CDR3 reads CASSQGLDSNQPQHF. The CDR3 nucleotides are TGCGCCAGCAGCCAAGGGCTAGACAGCAATCAGCCCCAGCATTTT.

This chain uses TRBV25-1 with TRBJ1-2; no clear D gene. V lost 3 bases and J 0 bases, leaving 8 bases between the germline ends. Germline CDR1 reads MGHDK; CDR2 reads SYGVNS. The CDR3 totals 14 residues. The chain's CDR3 is CASSDTGANYGYTF. CDR3 nucleotide sequence: TGTGCCAGCAGTGACACGGGAGCTAACTATGGCTACACCTTC.

This clonotype was detected ten times or more. The chain couples TRBV11-2 to TRBJ1-4; D not certain. The germline CDR1 and CDR2 sequences are SGHAT and FQNNGV. This CDR3 is built from 15 residues. The V and J ends lost 4 bases and 4 bases respectively, with 13 bases between them. The CDR3 reads CASSSGGRSNEKLFF. CDR3 bases: TGTGCCAGCAGCTCGGGTGGCCGGAGTAATGAAAAACTGTTTTTT.

CDR3 DNA: TGTGCCAGCAGCTTCTCCGGGACAGGGGGCACTGAAGCTTTCTTT. Its translation: CASSFSGTGGTEAFF. V and J are TRBV7-3 and TRBJ1-1; 11 positions agree with TRBD1. The ends lost 3 bases at V and 4 bases at J; junction bases unmatched: 4. Germline CDR1 is SGHTA and CDR2 is FQGTGA. The CDR3 is made up of 15 amino acids.

This clonotype occurred many times. The chain couples TRBV14 to TRBJ1-6; 7 nucleotides agree with TRBD1. This CDR3 spans 19 amino acids. The V segment lost 2 bases and the J segment 0 bases; nucleotides outside the gene matches: 10. Germline V lookup: CDR1 SGHDN, CDR2 FVKESK. The CDR3 is CASSQLPGQRSSYNSPLHF. The CDR3 DNA reads as TGTGCCAGCAGCCAACTCCCGGGACAGCGAAGCTCCTATAATTCACCCCTCCACTTT. Together with reference TRBV14 and TRBJ1-6, the CDR3 gives the full variable domain: EAGVTQFPSHSVIEKGQTVTLRCDPISGHDNLYWYRRVMGKEIKFLLHFVKESKQDESGMPNNRFLAERTGGTYSTLKVQPAELEDSGVYFCASSQLPGQRSSYNSPLHFGNGTRLTVT.

The chain couples TRBV27 to TRBJ1-4; tentative D call: TRBD1 (6 bases). This CDR3 has 14 amino acids. Germline CDR1 is MNHEY and CDR2 is SMNVEV (reference sequence). The V and J ends lost 4 bases and 7 bases respectively, with 13 bases between them. The CDR3 here is CASSSPGGLEKLFF. DNA of the CDR3: TGTGCCAGCAGTTCCCCCGGGGGGCTTGAAAAACTGTTTTTT.

There are many counts of this clonotype. This chain links TRBV18 with TRBJ1-5; no reliable D call. CDR3 length equals 14 residues. Trimming took 2 bases from V and 1 from J, leaving 6 bases between them. CDR1 KGHSH and CDR2 LQKENI come from the germline V gene. For the CDR3, the DNA is TGTGCCAGCTCACCAGGCCACAGCAATCAGCCCCAGCATTTT. Protein sequence: CASSPGHSNQPQHF.

This clonotype was recorded a few times. A much larger clone differs from this one at a single base, so this may be a read error. The rearrangement uses TRBV5-6 and TRBJ1-2, with 8 bases lining up with TRBD1. This CDR3 is 14 amino acids long. Germline-derived CDR1 and CDR2 are SGHDT and YYEEEE. The CDR3 sequence: CASRPGTGGYGHTF. The CDR3 DNA reads TGTGCCAGCAGGCCCGGGACAGGAGGCTATGGCCACACCTTC.

On this clonotype: Germline and junction disagree at one end, which may indicate a read error. CDR3 sequence: CASSQESGLAGRADTQYF. The CDR3 DNA sequence: TGCGCCAGCAGCCAAGAGTCCGGACTAGCGGGGAGGGCAGATACGCAGTATTTT. This rearrangement joins TRBV3-1 to TRBJ2-3, with 12 bases fitting TRBD2. In germline, CDR1 is LGHDT, CDR2 YNNKEL (reference sequence). The CDR3 consists of 18 residues.